This T cell receptor (beta chain) was recorded in a study of immune evolution from preneoplasia to lung adenocarcinoma. Whole-study context: HLA loss of heterozygosity: about 7% AIS, roughly 15% MIA, about 32% ADC, none AAH.

Some clones are missing from TCRdb's copy, which holds only in-frame ones; the method was immunoSEQ multiplex PCR. The sample has tens of thousands of clones, roughly four fifths seen once; the top ten hold around 4.5%. The germline V gene encodes CDR1 SGHNT and CDR2 YYREEE (reference sequence). The CDR3 contains 14 residues. Trimming cost V 3 bases and J 2 bases, with 9 bases left between them. Comments on this clone: Its antigen is unknown.

Study results and limitations: Later-stage lesions appeared to have more T cells, more diversity, less clonality.

The receptor's source is a person in their sixties or seventies with lung adenocarcinoma. This chain joins TRBV5-4 and TRBJ2-1; a weak D match, TRBD2 (6 bases). The material sequenced was FFPE invasive lung adenocarcinoma tissue. CDR3 amino acids: CASSSGLTYNEQFF. The CDR3 DNA follows: TGTGCCAGCAGCTCAGGACTAACCTACAATGAGCAGTTCTTC.